The next 2 T cell receptor beta chains were all read from a single sample in a study of T cells in Graves' hyperthyroidism and ophthalmopathy. RNA transcripts gave rise to amplified TCR beta CDR3 regions. HTBI primers were used for first-round RT-PCR of the TCR CDR3. Each CDR3 protein is one row after TCRdb ran MiXCR on the multiplex PCR reads. The table has around 600,000 distinct CDR3 sequences, about 15% seen once; the top ten hold 12%. The sample comprised blood. Receptors were obtained from a woman aged 50 to 60 with Graves' ophthalmopathy.

This clonotype was recorded at least ten times. This chain uses TRBV6-1 with TRBJ2-7, with D maybe TRBD2 (5 bases). Germline V gene lookup returns CDR1 MNHNS and CDR2 SASEGT. This CDR3 has 14 residues. The V end lost 4 bases, the J end lost 0 bases, and 10 bases lay between the germline ends. The CDR3 sequence is CASSVERSSYEQYF. The CDR3 DNA sequence: TGTGCCAGCAGTGTCGAGCGGAGCTCCTACGAGCAGTACTTC.

The J gene is TRBJ1-1, the V gene TRBV20-1; D unclear. Trimming removed 5 bases from V and 4 bases from J, with 8 bases in between. CDR1 is DFQATT and CDR2 is SNEGSKA in the germline V gene (reference sequence). The CDR3 totals 11 residues. This CDR3 is CSADGVTEAFF. CDR3 bases: TGCAGTGCTGACGGTGTCACTGAAGCTTTCTTT.